The source of this T cell receptor beta chain is a study of T-cell reconstitution after alpha-beta-depleted transplantation in children. Unique molecular identifiers were built into the TCRbeta library. TCRdb reprocessed the PCR reads with MiXCR, giving one entry per CDR3 protein. The sample contains 330,000 or so distinct CDR3 sequences, about a tenth of which appear only once. A few counts support this clonotype. CDR1 SGHRS and CDR2 YFSETQ come from the germline V gene. The J segment lost 2 bases and the V segment lost 5 bases, leaving 7 bases of the junction unmatched. The length of the CDR3 is 16 residues.

The material sequenced was PBMCs from the stem cell graft donor, taken from the stem cell graft. The TCR sequence derives from a human donor who donated a stem cell graft to a child with acute lymphoblastic leukemia. The chain uses TRBV5-1 and TRBJ2-3, with 11 positions matching TRBD2. The CDR3 DNA is TGCGCCAGCAGTCCTGGACTAGCGGGTATCACAGATACGCAGTATTTT. Its protein is CASSPGLAGITDTQYF.